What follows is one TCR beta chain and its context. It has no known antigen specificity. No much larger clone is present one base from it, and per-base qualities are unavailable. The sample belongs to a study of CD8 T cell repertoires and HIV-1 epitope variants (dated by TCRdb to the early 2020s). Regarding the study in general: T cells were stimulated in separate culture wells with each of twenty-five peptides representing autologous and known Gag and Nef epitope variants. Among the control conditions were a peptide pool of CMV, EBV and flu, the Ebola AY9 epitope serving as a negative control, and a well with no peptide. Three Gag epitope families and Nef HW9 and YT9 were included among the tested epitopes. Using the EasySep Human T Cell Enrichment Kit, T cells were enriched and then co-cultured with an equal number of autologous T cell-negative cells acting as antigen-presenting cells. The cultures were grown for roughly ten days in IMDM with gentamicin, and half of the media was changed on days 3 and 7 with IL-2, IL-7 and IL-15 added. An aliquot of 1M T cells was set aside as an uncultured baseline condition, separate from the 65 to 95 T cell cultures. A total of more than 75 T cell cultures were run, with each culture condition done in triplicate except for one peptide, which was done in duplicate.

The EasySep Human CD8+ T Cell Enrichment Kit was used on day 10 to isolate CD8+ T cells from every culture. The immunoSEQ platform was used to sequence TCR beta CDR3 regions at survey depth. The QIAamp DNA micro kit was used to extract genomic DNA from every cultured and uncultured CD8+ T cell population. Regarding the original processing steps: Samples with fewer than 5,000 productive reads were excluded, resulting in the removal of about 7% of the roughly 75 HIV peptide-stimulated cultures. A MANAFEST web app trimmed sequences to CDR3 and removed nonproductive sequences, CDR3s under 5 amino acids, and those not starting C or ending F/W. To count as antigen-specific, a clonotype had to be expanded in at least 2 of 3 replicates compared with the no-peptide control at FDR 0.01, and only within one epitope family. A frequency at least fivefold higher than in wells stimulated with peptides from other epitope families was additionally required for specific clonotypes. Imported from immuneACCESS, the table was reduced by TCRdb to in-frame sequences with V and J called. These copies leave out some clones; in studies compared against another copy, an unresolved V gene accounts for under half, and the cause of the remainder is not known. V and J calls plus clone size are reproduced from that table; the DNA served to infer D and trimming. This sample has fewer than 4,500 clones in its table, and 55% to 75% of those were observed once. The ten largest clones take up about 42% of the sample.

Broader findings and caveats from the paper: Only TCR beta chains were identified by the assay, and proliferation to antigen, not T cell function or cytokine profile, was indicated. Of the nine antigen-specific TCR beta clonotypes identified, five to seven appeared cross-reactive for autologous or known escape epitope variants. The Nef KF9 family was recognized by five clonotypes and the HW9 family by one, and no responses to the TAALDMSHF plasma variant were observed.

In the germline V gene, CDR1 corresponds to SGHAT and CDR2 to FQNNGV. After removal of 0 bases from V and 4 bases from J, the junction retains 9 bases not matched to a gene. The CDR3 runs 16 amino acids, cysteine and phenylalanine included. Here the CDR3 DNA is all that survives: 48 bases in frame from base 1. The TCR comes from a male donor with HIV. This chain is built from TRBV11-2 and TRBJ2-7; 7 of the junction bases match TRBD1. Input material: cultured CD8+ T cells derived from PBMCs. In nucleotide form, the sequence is TGTGCCAGCAGCTTAGACCCGACAGGGATAAATTACGAGCAGTACTTC. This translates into CASSLDPTGINYEQYF.